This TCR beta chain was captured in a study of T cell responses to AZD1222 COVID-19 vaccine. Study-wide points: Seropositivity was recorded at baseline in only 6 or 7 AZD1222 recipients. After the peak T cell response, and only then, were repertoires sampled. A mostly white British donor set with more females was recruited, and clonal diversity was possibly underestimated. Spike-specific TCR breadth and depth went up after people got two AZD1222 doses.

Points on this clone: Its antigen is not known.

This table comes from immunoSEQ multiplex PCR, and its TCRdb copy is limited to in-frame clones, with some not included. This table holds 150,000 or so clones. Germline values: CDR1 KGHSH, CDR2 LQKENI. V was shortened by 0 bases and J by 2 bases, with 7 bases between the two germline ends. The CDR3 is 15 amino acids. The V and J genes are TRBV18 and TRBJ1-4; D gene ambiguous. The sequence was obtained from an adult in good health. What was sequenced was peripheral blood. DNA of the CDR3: TGTGCCAGCTCACCACCGATTGGGACTAATGAAAAACTGTTTTTT. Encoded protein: CASSPPIGTNEKLFF.